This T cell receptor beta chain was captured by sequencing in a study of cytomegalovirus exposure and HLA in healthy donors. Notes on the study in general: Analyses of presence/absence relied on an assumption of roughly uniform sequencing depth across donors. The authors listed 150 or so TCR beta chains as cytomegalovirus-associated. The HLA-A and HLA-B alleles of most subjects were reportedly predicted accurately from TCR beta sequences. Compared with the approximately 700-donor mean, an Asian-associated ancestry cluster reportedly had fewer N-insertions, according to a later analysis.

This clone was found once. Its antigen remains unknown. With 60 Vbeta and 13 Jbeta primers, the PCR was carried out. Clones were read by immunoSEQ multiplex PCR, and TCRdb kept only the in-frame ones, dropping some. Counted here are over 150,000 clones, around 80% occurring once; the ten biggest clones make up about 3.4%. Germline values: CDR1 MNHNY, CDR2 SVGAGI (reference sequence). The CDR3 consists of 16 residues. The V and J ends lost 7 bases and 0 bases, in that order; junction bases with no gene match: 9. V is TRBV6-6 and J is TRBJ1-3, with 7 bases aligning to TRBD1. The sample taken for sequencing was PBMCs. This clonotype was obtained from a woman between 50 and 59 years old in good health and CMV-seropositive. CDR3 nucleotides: TGTGCCAGCATTAGACAGGGCCTTGACTCTGGAAACACCATATATTTT. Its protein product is CASIRQGLDSGNTIYF.